This TCR beta chain comes out of a study of monozygotic twins with inflammatory bowel disease. Template switching appended UMIs that held a 6-nucleotide sample barcode. PCR of TCRalpha and TCRbeta cDNA was nested, with two rounds of 16 and 9 cycles. Each CDR3 protein gets one entry in TCRdb, which reprocessed the 5' RACE reads and gives no DNA. In all, the sample yields roughly 160,000 distinct CDR3 sequences. This CDR3 is 16 amino acids long. The germline gives CDR1 DFQATT, CDR2 SNEGSKA (reference sequence). The sequence came from a human donor with ulcerative colitis or Crohn's disease, or a healthy co-twin of an affected twin (not recorded which). This chain joins TRBV20-1 and TRBJ1-4. Sequences were obtained from blood. CDR3 in amino acids: CSATGFIRRGNEKLFF.